These 29 T cell receptor beta chains were sequenced from one sample in a study of T cell responses to AZD1222 COVID-19 vaccine. Repertoires were generated with immunoSEQ multiplex PCR, while TCRdb's copy carries only in-frame clones and drops some. The sample records 200,000 or so clones, over 80% being singletons. Source: peripheral blood, taken on day 0 of AZD1222 vaccination. The receptors were gathered from an adult in good health.

The CDR3 coding sequence is TGCAGCGTCGCGAGGGACAGGGTCACTGAAGCTTTCTTT. Its translation is CSVARDRVTEAFF. The chain couples TRBV29-1 to TRBJ1-1; the match to TRBD1 covers 9 bases. The length of the CDR3 is 13 residues. V lost 6 bases to trimming and J lost 4 bases; unmatched junction nucleotides: 6. In germline, CDR1 is SQVTM, CDR2 ANQGSEA.

The chain is built from TRBV6-6 and TRBJ1-5; no definite D call. This CDR3 has 15 amino acids. V dropped 2 bases and J dropped 0 bases, with 8 bases sitting between them. Germline loops: CDR1 MNHNY, CDR2 SVGAGI (reference sequence). The DNA of the CDR3 is TGTGCCAGCAGTTACGGGGAAGATAGCAATCAGCCCCAGCATTTT. Residues: CASSYGEDSNQPQHF.

The V gene is TRBV18, the J gene TRBJ1-6, with D possibly TRBD1 on 6 matching bases. The CDR3 loop spans 15 amino acids. V lost 5 bases to trimming and J lost 7 bases, with 15 bases between them. Germline CDR1 KGHSH, CDR2 LQKENI. CDR3 sequence: CASSTIRDTNSPLHF. The CDR3 region has the DNA TGTGCCAGCTCAACTATCCGGGACACGAATTCACCCCTCCACTTT.

The chain uses TRBV10-3 and TRBJ1-1, with D possibly TRBD1 on 5 matching bases. V was shortened by 6 bases and J by 0 bases, with 11 bases between the two germline ends. Germline assignment: CDR1 ENHRY and CDR2 SYGVKD. The CDR3 length is 14 residues. The CDR3 DNA reads TGTGCCATCAGGGGGGACGGATTGAACACTGAAGCTTTCTTT. Protein sequence: CAIRGDGLNTEAFF.

The chain links TRBV5-4 to TRBJ1-2; TRBD1 matches at 7 bases. This CDR3 spans 14 amino acids. Per germline, CDR1 SGHNT and CDR2 YYREEE (reference sequence). The trim removed 4 bases at V and 2 bases at J, leaving 5 bases unmatched. DNA of the CDR3: TGTGCCAGCAGCGTGGGACAGCGCAACTATGGCTACACCTTC. Translation gives CASSVGQRNYGYTF.

J is TRBJ2-7 and V is TRBV2; D is uncertain. Between the trimmed V and J ends, which lost 5 bases and 2 bases, there was a span of 4 bases. CDR1 and CDR2 from the germline V gene are SNHLY and FYNNEI. This CDR3 region has 11 residues. Here the CDR3 reads CASSYTYEQYF. In DNA form, the CDR3 reads TGTGCCAGCAGTTATACCTACGAGCAGTACTTC. The variable domain in full, with the rest retrieved from reference TRBV2 and TRBJ2-7, is EPEVTQTPSHQVTQMGQEVILRCVPISNHLYFYWYRQILGQKVEFLVSFYNNEISEKSEIFDDQFSVERPDGSNFTLKIRSTKLEDSAMYFCASSYTYEQYFGPGTRLTVT.

The chain combines TRBV24-1 with TRBJ2-7; 7 nucleotides agree with TRBD1. Trimming at V came to 4 bases and at J to 1 base, leaving 3 bases not matched to a gene. Germline V lookup: CDR1 KGHDR, CDR2 SFDVKD. The CDR3 runs to 14 residues. CDR3 sequence reads: CATSDPTGSYEQYF. The CDR3 DNA reads as TGTGCCACCAGTGACCCGACAGGGTCCTACGAGCAGTACTTC.

This chain links TRBV4-3 with TRBJ2-1; 9 bases line up with TRBD2. The length of the CDR3 is 18 residues. J was trimmed by 5 bases and V by 1 base; bases with no gene match: 12. Germline V gene sequence: CDR1 LGHNA, CDR2 YSLEER. The CDR3 loop is CASSQGARGGLAHNEQFF. CDR3 sequence (DNA): TGCGCCAGCAGCCAAGGGGCCAGAGGGGGACTAGCCCACAATGAGCAGTTCTTC.

This chain connects TRBV7-9 to TRBJ2-5; D ambiguous. V gave up 11 bases and J gave up 2 bases, with 18 bases separating them. Germline V gene lookup returns CDR1 SEHNR and CDR2 FQNEAQ (reference sequence). CDR3 length equals 14 residues. The CDR3 loop reads CAGRPYGQQETQYF. The CDR3 coding sequence is TGTGCCGGTAGACCGTATGGGCAACAAGAGACCCAGTACTTC.

The chain uses TRBV5-6 and TRBJ1-5, with D maybe TRBD1 (5 bases). The CDR3 length is 15 residues. The V gene lost 1 base and the J gene lost 2 bases, with 10 bases spanning the gap. CDR1 and CDR2 (germline): SGHDT, YYEEEE. Written as DNA, the CDR3 is TGTGCCAGCAGCTTGACAGGTTCAGGCAATCAGCCCCAGCATTTT. Its protein product is CASSLTGSGNQPQHF.

V gene TRBV2 combines with J gene TRBJ1-2, with no clear D. The germline CDR1 and CDR2 sequences are SNHLY and FYNNEI. This CDR3 region has 12 residues. Trimming removed 7 bases at V and 4 bases at J, with 10 bases between. CDR3 nucleotide sequence: TGTGCCAGCACCGAAACCGTCTATGGCTACACCTTC. Protein product: CASTETVYGYTF.

This chain uses TRBV18 with TRBJ2-1; D is possibly TRBD2 (6 bases). Germline assignment: CDR1 KGHSH and CDR2 LQKENI. With 6 bases removed from V and 6 bases from J, the gap between germline ends came to 21 bases. The CDR3 totals 16 residues. In nucleotides, the CDR3 is TGTGCCAGCTCCCCAACAACGGGACTCCTGGGCAATGAGCAGTTCTTC. The encoded protein is CASSPTTGLLGNEQFF.

The chain has TRBV11-3 and TRBJ2-1, with 14 positions matching TRBD2. Looked up from germline, CDR1 is SGHNT and CDR2 is YENEEA. There are 17 residues in the CDR3. J gave up 9 bases and V 5 bases, and 12 bases lay outside the gene matches. This CDR3 is CASSPQPPGLAGVEQFF. The CDR3 bases are TGTGCCAGCAGCCCTCAGCCCCCGGGACTAGCGGGAGTTGAGCAGTTCTTC.

V and J are TRBV5-1 and TRBJ2-7; a possible D gene is TRBD1 (6 bases). CDR1 is SGHRS and CDR2 is YFSETQ in the germline V gene. The CDR3 is 15 residues long. Trimming left V 0 bases short and J 5 bases short, with 15 bases between. As DNA, the CDR3 is TGCGCCAGCAGCTTGGAAGGAACAGGGATCCACGAGCAGTACTTC. It yields the protein CASSLEGTGIHEQYF.

The rearrangement uses TRBV7-2 and TRBJ1-2; maybe TRBD1 (6 bases). The CDR3 is made up of 14 amino acids. Germline assignment: CDR1 SGHTA and CDR2 FQGNSA. V was clipped by 5 bases and J by 3 bases, with 13 bases between them. CDR3 amino acids: CASSHGGSDYGYTF. The CDR3 nucleotides are TGTGCCAGCAGCCATGGGGGCTCGGACTATGGCTACACCTTC.

This clone appeared a single time. The gene calls are TRBV29-1 and TRBJ1-5; the match to TRBD1 covers 7 bases. V was clipped by 6 bases and J by 2 bases; unmatched bases: 4. The CDR3 has 13 residues. Germline V gene sequence: CDR1 SQVTM, CDR2 ANQGSEA. CDR3 bases: TGCAGCGTCGCCACAGGGGGCAATCAGCCCCAGCATTTT. It yields the protein CSVATGGNQPQHF.

V is TRBV25-1 and J is TRBJ2-5, with 9 bases matching TRBD2. J was trimmed by 4 bases and V by 6 bases; bases with no gene match: 18. The germline CDR1 and CDR2 sequences are MGHDK and SYGVNS. There are 18 residues in the CDR3. DNA for the CDR3: TGTGCCAGCAGGGACTCCTCCTGGCGGGGGGGCATATCAGAGACCCAGTACTTC. This sequence encodes CASRDSSWRGGISETQYF.

CDR3 in amino acids: CASSLVIQTRDEQYF. The CDR3, as DNA: TGTGCCAGCAGCTTAGTGATCCAAACCAGGGATGAGCAGTACTTC. The V call is TRBV11-2, the J call TRBJ2-7, with a tentative D call TRBD1 (5 bases). The CDR3 runs to 15 residues. V was pared by 1 base and J by 7 bases, with 17 bases between. CDR1 is SGHAT, CDR2 FQNNGV, per germline.

CDR3 amino acids: CASSPETGNNQPQHF. CDR3 nucleotides: TGTGCCAGCTCACCGGAGACAGGGAACAATCAGCCCCAGCATTTT. The chain uses TRBV18 and TRBJ1-5; 7 bases match TRBD1. The germline CDR1 and CDR2 sequences are KGHSH and LQKENI. V shed 3 bases and J 3 bases; nucleotides not matched to a gene: 5. The CDR3 runs to 15 residues.

The V call is TRBV28, the J call TRBJ2-5; TRBD1 matches at 9 bases. Germline V gene data show CDR1 as MDHEN and CDR2 as SYDVKM. This CDR3 spans 15 amino acids. V shed 5 bases, J shed 7 bases, and the junction held 11 bases outside the gene matches. The CDR3 region has the DNA TGTGCCAGCAGTGGAACGGGACAGGGCAGACGGACCCAGTACTTC. Translated: CASSGTGQGRRTQYF.

The rearrangement uses TRBV6-5 and TRBJ2-2; 9 bases line up with TRBD1. Germline V gene sequence: CDR1 MNHEY, CDR2 SVGAGI. The CDR3 sequence is 15 residues long. Trimming took 7 bases from V and 11 from J; bases not matched to a gene: 14. The CDR3: CASTGTGLMVAELFF. CDR3 sequence (DNA): TGTGCCAGCACTGGGACAGGGCTCATGGTGGCAGAGCTGTTTTTT.

The chain is built from TRBV10-3 and TRBJ1-5; D may be TRBD1 (6 bases). Trimming removed 9 bases from V and 6 bases from J, with 21 bases in between. CDR3 length: 15 amino acids. Germline V lookup: CDR1 ENHRY, CDR2 SYGVKD. CDR3 bases: TGTGCCATATCAGGGGAGGCGGGGCAGGGTCAGCCCCAGCATTTT. Protein: CAISGEAGQGQPQHF.

The CDR3 sequence: CTSSQDRQGDQPQHF. The CDR3 bases are TGCACCAGCAGCCAAGATCGACAGGGGGATCAGCCCCAGCATTTT. This chain connects TRBV1 to TRBJ1-5; the table's TRBD1 call for D was not verified on the DNA. TRBV1 has pseudogene status. CDR3 size: 15 residues.

The chain has TRBV9 and TRBJ2-7; 9 nucleotides agree with TRBD1. The CDR3 has 15 amino acids. Per the germline V gene, CDR1 is SGDLS and CDR2 is YYNGEE. V shed 3 bases, J shed 1 base, and the junction held 5 bases outside the gene matches. The CDR3 bases are TGTGCCAGCAGCGGAACAGGGGGCTGGTCCTACGAGCAGTACTTC. This gives the protein CASSGTGGWSYEQYF.

This sequence joins TRBV30 and TRBJ2-5; D is possibly TRBD1 (5 bases). The germline V gene has CDR1 GTSNPN and CDR2 SVGIG (reference sequence). V lost 4 bases and J 4 bases, leaving 16 bases between the germline ends. This CDR3 is built from 14 residues. The CDR3 here is CAWKDRATPETQYF. In DNA, the CDR3 is TGTGCCTGGAAAGACAGAGCAACTCCAGAGACCCAGTACTTC. Full variable domain (rest looked up from reference TRBV30 and TRBJ2-5): SQTIHQWPATLVQPVGSPLSLECTVEGTSNPNLYWYRQAAGRGLQLLFYSVGIGQISSEVPQNLSASRPQDRQFILSSKKLLLSDSGFYLCAWKDRATPETQYFGPGTRLLVL.

This clone is a singleton in its sample. The chain uses TRBV28 and TRBJ2-7; 9 bases are a match to TRBD1. The V gene end was trimmed by 3 bases and the J gene end by 5 bases; junction bases not matched to a gene: 8. The CDR3 is made up of 15 amino acids. Germline CDR1 is MDHEN and CDR2 is SYDVKM. Written as DNA, the CDR3 is TGTGCCAGCAGTTTTGGAGGGACAGGGTCCCACGAGCAGTACTTC. Its translation: CASSFGGTGSHEQYF.

The V call is TRBV6-5, the J call TRBJ1-6; no definite D call. Germline loops: CDR1 MNHEY, CDR2 SVGAGI. This CDR3 is 13 amino acids long. Between the trimmed V and J ends, which lost 7 bases and 3 bases, there was a span of 7 bases. DNA of the CDR3: TGTGCCAGCAAAGGGTTCTATAATTCACCCCTCCACTTT. Translation gives CASKGFYNSPLHF.

CDR3 sequence: CASSLAPGGALWEQFF. As DNA, the CDR3 is TGTGCCAGCAGCTTAGCCCCAGGGGGCGCGTTATGGGAGCAGTTCTTC. V is TRBV7-6 and J is TRBJ2-1; TRBD1 matches at 8 bases. V gave up 0 bases and J gave up 10 bases; unmatched junction bases: 11. CDR3 length equals 16 residues. The germline gives CDR1 SGHVS, CDR2 FNYEAQ. The full variable domain, its missing parts supplied by reference TRBV7-6 and TRBJ2-1, is GAGVSQSPRYKVTKRGQDVALRCDPISGHVSLYWYRQALGQGPEFLTYFNYEAQQDKSGLPNDRFSAERPEGSISTLTIQRTEQRDSAMYRCASSLAPGGALWEQFFGPGTRLTVL.

The gene calls are TRBV12-3 or TRBV12-4 and TRBJ1-1; D ambiguous. The CDR3 is made up of 12 amino acids. V lost 3 bases and J lost 0, with 2 bases in between. In DNA form, the CDR3 reads TGTGCCAGCAGTTTCGTGAACACTGAAGCTTTCTTT. Encoded protein: CASSFVNTEAFF.